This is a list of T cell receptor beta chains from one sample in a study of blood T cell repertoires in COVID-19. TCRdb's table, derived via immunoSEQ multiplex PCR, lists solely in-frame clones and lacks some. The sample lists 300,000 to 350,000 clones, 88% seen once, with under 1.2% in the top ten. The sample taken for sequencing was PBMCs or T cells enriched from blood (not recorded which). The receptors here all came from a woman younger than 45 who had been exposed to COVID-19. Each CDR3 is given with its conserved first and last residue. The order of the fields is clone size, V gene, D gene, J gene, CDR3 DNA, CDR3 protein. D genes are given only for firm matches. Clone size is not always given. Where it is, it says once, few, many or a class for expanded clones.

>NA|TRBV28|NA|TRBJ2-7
TGTGCCAGCAGAACGGGAGCTAGCTACGAGCAGTACTTC
CASRTGASYEQYF
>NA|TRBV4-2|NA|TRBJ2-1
TGTGCCAGCAGCCAAGGGTTCCGGGAGTTAGAGATCACCTACAATGAGCAGTTCTTC
CASSQGFRELEITYNEQFF
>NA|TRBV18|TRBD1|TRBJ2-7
TGTGCCAGCTCACCACGACAGGGACAAACCTACGAGCAGTACTTC
CASSPRQGQTYEQYF
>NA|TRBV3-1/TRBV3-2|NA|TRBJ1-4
TGTGCCAGCAGCCAAGGACTTAATGAAAAACTGTTTTTT
CASSQGLNEKLFF
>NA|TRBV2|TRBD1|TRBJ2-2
TGTGCCAGCAGTGGGGACAGTCGGACCGGGGAGCTGTTTTTT
CASSGDSRTGELFF
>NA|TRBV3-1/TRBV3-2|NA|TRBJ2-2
TGTGCCAGCAGCCAAGCGGGAGAAGTCACCGGGGAGCTGTTTTTT
CASSQAGEVTGELFF
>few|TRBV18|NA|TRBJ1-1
TGTGCCAGCTCTCTCATTGAATCCAGGGGGAACACTGAAGCTTTCTTT
CASSLIESRGNTEAFF
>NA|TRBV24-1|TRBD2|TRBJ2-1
TGTGCCACCAGTTCTAGACTAGCGATTGGAACCTACAATGAGCAGTTCTTC
CATSSRLAIGTYNEQFF
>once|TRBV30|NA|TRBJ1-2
TGTGCCTGGAGTTGGGATCCCCGGACTTCCGCTGGCTACACCTTC
CAWSWDPRTSAGYTF
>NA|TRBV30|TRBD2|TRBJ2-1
TGTGCCTGGAGTTCTTTTAGACTAGCGGGAGCCAATGAGCAGTTCTTC
CAWSSFRLAGANEQFF
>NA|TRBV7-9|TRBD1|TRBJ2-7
TGTGCCAGCAGCTTCGCCGGGCCAGGGGGTGAGCAGTACTTC
CASSFAGPGGEQYF
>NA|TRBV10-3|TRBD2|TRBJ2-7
TGTGCCGCCGCAGCAGTAGCGGGAAACGAGCAGTACTTC
CAAAAVAGNEQYF
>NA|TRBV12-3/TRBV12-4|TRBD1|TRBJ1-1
TGTGCCAGCAGGGAAGACAGGGCCACTGAAGCTTTCTTT
CASREDRATEAFF
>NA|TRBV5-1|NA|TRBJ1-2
TGCGCCAGCAGCCCGAGGGCAGAAGCCGATGGCTACACCTTC
CASSPRAEADGYTF